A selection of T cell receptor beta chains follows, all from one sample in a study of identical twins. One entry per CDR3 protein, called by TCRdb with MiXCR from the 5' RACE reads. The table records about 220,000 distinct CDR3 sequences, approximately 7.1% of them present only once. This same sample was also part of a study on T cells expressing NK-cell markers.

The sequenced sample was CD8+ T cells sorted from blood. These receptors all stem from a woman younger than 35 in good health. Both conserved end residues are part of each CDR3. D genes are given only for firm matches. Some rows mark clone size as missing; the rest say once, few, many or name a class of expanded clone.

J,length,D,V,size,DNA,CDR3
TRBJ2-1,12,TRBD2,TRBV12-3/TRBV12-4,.,TGTGCCAGCAGGGGGACTAGCGTTGAGCAGTTCTTC,CASRGTSVEQFF
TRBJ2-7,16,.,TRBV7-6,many,TGTGCCAGCAGTAATCCTACCCGGGACAACACCTACGAGCAGTACTTC,CASSNPTRDNTYEQYF
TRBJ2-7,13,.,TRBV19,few,TGTGCCAGTAGTCGGCGCGAAGGTTACGAGCAGTACTTC,CASSRREGYEQYF
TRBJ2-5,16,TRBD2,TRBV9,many,TGTGCCAGCAGCATGGGGACTAGCGGGTCAAAAGAGACCCAGTACTTC,CASSMGTSGSKETQYF
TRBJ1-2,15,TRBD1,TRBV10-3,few,TGTGCCATCAGTGAGTCGGGACAGGGGCCCCTTGGCTACACCTTC,CAISESGQGPLGYTF
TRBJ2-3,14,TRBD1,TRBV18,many,TGTGCCAGCTCACCACGGGACAGGGGAGATACGCAGTATTTT,CASSPRDRGDTQYF
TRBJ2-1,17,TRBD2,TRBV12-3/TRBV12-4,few,TGTGCCAGCAGTACCTGGACTAGCGGGAGAACTAACAATGAGCAGTTCTTC,CASSTWTSGRTNNEQFF
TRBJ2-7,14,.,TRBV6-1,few,TGTGCCAGCAGTGAAGCGGGTACGATCTACGAGCAGTACTTC,CASSEAGTIYEQYF
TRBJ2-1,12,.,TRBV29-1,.,TGCAGCGTTCGCCGGGGGAGAGATGAGCAGTTCTTC,CSVRRGRDEQFF
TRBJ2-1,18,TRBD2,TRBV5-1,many,TGCGCCAGCAGCCCCGGGACTAGCGGGGGGGCCAAGTACAATGAGCAGTTCTTC,CASSPGTSGGAKYNEQFF
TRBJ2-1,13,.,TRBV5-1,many,TGCGCCAGCCTCGGGAGCTCCTACAATGAGCAGTTCTTC,CASLGSSYNEQFF
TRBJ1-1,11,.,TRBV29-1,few,TGCAGCGCTGAGCTTCACACTGAAGCTTTCTTT,CSAELHTEAFF
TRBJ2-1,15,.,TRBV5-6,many,TGTGCCAGCAGCCTAGGACCGAGCTCCTACAATGAGCAGTTCTTC,CASSLGPSSYNEQFF
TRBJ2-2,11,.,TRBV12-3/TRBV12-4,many,TGTGCCAGCAGTTCGTCCGGGGAGCTGTTTTTT,CASSSSGELFF
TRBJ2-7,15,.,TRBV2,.,TGTGCCAGCCGCACCGGGACCCGTCCCTCCTACGAGCAGTACTTC,CASRTGTRPSYEQYF
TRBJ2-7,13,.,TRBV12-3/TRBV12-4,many,TGTGCCAGCAGTTTTGGAACTCCCTACGAGCAGTACTTC,CASSFGTPYEQYF
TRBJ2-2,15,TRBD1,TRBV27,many,TGTGCCAGCAGTTCGGGGACAGGGCACACCGGGGAGCTGTTTTTT,CASSSGTGHTGELFF